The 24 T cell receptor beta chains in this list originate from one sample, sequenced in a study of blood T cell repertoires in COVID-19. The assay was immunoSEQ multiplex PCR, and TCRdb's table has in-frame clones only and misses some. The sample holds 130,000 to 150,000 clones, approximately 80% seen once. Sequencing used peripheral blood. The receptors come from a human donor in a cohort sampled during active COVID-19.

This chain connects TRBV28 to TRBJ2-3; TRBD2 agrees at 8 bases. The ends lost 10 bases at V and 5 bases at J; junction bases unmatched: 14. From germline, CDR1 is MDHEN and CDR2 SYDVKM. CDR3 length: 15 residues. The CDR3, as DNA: TGTGCCACCCGGACTAGCAGGCGGTCTAGAGATACGCAGTATTTT. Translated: CATRTSRRSRDTQYF.

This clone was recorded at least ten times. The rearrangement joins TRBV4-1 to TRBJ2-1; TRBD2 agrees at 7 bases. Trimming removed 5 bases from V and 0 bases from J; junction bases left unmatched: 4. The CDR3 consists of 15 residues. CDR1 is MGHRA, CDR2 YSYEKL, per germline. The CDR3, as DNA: TGCGCCAGCAGCTTGGGCGGGGGCTCCTACAATGAGCAGTTCTTC. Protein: CASSLGGGSYNEQFF.

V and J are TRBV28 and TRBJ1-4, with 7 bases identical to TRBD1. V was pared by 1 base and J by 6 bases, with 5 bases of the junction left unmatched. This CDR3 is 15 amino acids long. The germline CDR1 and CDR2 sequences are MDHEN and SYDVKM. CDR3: CASSLSGQAHEKLFF. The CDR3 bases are TGTGCCAGCAGTTTATCCGGACAGGCGCATGAAAAACTGTTTTTT.

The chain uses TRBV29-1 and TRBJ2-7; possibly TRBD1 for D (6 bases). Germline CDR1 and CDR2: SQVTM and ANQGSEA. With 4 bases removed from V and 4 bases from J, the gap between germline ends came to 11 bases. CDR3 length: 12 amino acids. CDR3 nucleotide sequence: TGCAGCGTTGGCGAACAGGGATACGAGCAGTACTTC. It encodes CSVGEQGYEQYF.

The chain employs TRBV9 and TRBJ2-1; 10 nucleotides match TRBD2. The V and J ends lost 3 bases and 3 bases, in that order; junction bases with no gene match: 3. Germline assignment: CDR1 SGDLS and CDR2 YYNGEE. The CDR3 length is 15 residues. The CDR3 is CASSATSGNYNEQFF. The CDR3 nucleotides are TGTGCCAGCAGCGCCACTAGCGGGAACTACAATGAGCAGTTCTTC.

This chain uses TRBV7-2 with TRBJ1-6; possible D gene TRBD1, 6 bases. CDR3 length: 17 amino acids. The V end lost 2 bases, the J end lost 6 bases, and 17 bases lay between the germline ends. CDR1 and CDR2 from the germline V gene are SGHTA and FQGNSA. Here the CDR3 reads CASSLRGGGRSNSPLHF. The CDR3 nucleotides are TGTGCCAGCAGCTTACGCGGGGGCGGTAGATCTAATTCACCCCTCCACTTT.

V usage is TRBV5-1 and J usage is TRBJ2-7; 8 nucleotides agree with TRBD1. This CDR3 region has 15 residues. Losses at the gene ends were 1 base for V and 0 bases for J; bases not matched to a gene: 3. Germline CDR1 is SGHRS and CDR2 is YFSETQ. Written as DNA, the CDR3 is TGCGCCAGCAGCTTGTGGACAGGGAGCTCCTACGAGCAGTACTTC. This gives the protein CASSLWTGSSYEQYF.

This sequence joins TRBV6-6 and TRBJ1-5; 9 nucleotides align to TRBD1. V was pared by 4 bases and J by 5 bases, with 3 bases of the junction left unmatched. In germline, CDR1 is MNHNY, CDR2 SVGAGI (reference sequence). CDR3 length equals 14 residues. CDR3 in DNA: TGTGCCAGCAGTTGGACAGGGGACGATCAGCCCCAGCATTTT. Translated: CASSWTGDDQPQHF.

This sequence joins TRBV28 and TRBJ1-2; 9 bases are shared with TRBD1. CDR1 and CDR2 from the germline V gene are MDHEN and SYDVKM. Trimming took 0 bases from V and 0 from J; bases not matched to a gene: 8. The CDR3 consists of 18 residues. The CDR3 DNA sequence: TGTGCCAGCAGTTTATGGCTCGGGACAGGGAACCCTAACTATGGCTACACCTTC. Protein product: CASSLWLGTGNPNYGYTF.

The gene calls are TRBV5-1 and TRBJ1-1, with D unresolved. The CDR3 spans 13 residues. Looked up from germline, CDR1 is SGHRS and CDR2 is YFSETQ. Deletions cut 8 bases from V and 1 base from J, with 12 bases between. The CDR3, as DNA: TGCGCCAGTTCAGGAACCCCGAACACTGAAGCTTTCTTT. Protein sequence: CASSGTPNTEAFF.

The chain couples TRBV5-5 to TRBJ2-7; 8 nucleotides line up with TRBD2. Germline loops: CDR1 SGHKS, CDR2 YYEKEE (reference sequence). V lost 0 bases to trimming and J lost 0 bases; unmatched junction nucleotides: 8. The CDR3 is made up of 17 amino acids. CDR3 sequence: CASSLAQSGGRSYEQYF. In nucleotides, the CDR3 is TGTGCCAGCAGCTTGGCTCAGAGCGGGGGACGCTCCTACGAGCAGTACTTC.

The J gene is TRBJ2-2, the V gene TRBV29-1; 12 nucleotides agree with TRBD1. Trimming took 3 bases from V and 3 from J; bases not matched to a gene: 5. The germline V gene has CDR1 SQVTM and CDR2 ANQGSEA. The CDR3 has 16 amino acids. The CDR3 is CSVDGTGGVDTGELFF. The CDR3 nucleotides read TGCAGCGTTGATGGGACAGGGGGCGTGGACACCGGGGAGCTGTTTTTT.

CDR3 coding DNA: TGTGCCAGCAGACCGGGTCTAGCCGATTATGAGCAGTTCTTC. Protein product: CASRPGLADYEQFF. The rearrangement joins TRBV28 to TRBJ2-1, with a possible D match to TRBD2 (5 bases). The germline V and J ends were trimmed by 6 bases and 8 bases, with 17 bases remaining between them. Per germline, CDR1 MDHEN and CDR2 SYDVKM. The CDR3 has 14 residues.

The CDR3 nucleotides are TGCGCCAGCAGCCAACCGGCCGGGACTAGCGGGAGGGCCTACGAGCAGTACTTC. Amino acids: CASSQPAGTSGRAYEQYF. The chain combines TRBV4-3 with TRBJ2-7; 16 nucleotides align to TRBD2. The V segment lost 2 bases and the J segment 2 bases; nucleotides outside the gene matches: 6. The CDR3 covers 18 residues. The germline gives CDR1 LGHNA, CDR2 YSLEER.

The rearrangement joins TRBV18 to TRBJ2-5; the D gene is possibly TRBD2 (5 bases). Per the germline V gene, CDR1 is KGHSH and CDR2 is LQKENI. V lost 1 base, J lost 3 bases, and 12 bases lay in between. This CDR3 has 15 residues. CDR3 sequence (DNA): TGTGCCAGCTCACCACAATTTGGGAGAGAAGAGACCCAGTACTTC. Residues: CASSPQFGREETQYF.

In DNA, the CDR3 is TGTGCCAGCAGTAAACCCGGGACAGATGAGCAGTACTTC. This encodes CASSKPGTDEQYF. The genes are TRBV6-2 or TRBV6-3 and TRBJ2-7; TRBD1 agrees at 7 bases. The CDR3 sequence is 13 residues long. The germline gives CDR1 MNHEY, CDR2 SVGEGT. V lost 5 bases and J lost 7; bases outside the gene matches: 8.

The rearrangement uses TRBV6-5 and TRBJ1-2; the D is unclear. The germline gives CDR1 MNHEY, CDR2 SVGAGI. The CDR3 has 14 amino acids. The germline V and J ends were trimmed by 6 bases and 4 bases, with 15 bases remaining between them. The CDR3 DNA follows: TGTGCCAGCAGCGAGGGAGGGCTGACCTATGGCTACACCTTC. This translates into CASSEGGLTYGYTF.

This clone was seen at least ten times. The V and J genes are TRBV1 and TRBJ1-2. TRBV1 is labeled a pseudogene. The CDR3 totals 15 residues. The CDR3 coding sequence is TGCACCAGCAGCCAAGATCTTGGAGGGTCCTATGGCTACACCTTC. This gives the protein CTSSQDLGGSYGYTF.

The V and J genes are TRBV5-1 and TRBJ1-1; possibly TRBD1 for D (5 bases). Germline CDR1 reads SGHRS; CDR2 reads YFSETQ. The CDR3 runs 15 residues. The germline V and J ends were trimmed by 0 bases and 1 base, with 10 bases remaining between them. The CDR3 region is CASSLVGRENTEAFF. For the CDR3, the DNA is TGCGCCAGCAGCTTGGTGGGCAGGGAGAACACTGAAGCTTTCTTT. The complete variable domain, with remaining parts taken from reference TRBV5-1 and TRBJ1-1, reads KAGVTQTPRYLIKTRGQQVTLSCSPISGHRSVSWYQQTPGQGLQFLFEYFSETQRNKGNFPGRFSGRQFSNSRSEMNVSTLELGDSALYLCASSLVGRENTEAFFGQGTRLTVV.

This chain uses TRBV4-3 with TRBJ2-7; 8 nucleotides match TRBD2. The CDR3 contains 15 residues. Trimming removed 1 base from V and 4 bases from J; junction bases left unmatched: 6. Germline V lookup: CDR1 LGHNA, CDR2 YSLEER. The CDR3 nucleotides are TGCGCCAGCAGCCAAGGGGCAGCGGGAGAGTACGAGCAGTACTTC. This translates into CASSQGAAGEYEQYF.

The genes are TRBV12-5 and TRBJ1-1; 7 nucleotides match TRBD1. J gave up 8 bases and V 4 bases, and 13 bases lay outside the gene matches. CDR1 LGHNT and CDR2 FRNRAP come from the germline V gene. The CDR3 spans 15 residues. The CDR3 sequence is CASGYSGTASSEAFF. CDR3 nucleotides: TGTGCTAGTGGTTATAGCGGGACAGCTTCATCCGAAGCTTTCTTT. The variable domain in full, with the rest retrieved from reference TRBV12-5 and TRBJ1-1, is DARVTQTPRHKVTEMGQEVTMRCQPILGHNTVFWYRQTMMQGLELLAYFRNRAPLDDSGMPKDRFSAEMPDATLATLKIQPSEPRDSAVYFCASGYSGTASSEAFFGQGTRLTVV.

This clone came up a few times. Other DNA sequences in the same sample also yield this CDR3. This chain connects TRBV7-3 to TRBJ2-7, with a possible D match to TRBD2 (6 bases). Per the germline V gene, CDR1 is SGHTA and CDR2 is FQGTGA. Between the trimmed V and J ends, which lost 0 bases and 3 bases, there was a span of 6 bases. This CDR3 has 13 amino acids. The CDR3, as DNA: TGTGCCAGCAGCTTAACTAGCGGCTACGAGCAGTACTTC. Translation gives CASSLTSGYEQYF. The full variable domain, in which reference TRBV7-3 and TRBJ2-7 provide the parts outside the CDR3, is GAGVSQTPSNKVTEKGKYVELRCDPISGHTALYWYRQSLGQGPEFLIYFQGTGAADDSGLPNDRFFAVRPEGSVSTLKIQRTERGDSAVYLCASSLTSGYEQYFGPGTRLTVT.

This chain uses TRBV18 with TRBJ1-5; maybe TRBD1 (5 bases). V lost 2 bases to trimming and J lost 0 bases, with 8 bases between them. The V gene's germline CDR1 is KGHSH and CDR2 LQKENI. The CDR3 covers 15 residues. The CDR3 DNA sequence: TGTGCCAGCTCACCATTCAGGGATAGCAATCAGCCCCAGCATTTT. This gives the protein CASSPFRDSNQPQHF.

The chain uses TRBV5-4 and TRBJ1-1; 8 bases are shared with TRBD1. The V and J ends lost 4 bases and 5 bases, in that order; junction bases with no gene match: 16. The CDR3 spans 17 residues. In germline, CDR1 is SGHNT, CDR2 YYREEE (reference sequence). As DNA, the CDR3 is TGTGCCAGCAGCCCCGGCCAGGGGGCGATGCTGGGGACTGAAGCTTTCTTT. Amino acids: CASSPGQGAMLGTEAFF.